These 13 T cell receptor beta chains share one sample of origin, sequenced in a study of blood T cell repertoires in COVID-19. Clones were sequenced by immunoSEQ multiplex PCR, and TCRdb holds only the in-frame ones, with some missing. The sample carries about 280,000 clones, around 90% recorded once. Sequencing used PBMCs or T cells enriched from blood (not recorded which). The source of these receptors is a woman younger than 45 who had recovered from COVID-19.

The chain is built from TRBV5-4 and TRBJ2-7, with TRBD1 as a possible D gene (5 bases). This CDR3 is 14 amino acids long. Trimming shortened V by 4 bases and J by 4 bases, and 15 bases separated the two germline ends. Germline CDR1 and CDR2: SGHNT and YYREEE (reference sequence). CDR3 amino acids: CASSQVAGSYEQYF. CDR3 DNA: TGTGCCAGCAGCCAGGTAGCAGGGTCATACGAGCAGTACTTC.

V gene TRBV15 combines with J gene TRBJ1-1, with TRBD1 as a possible D gene (5 bases). Germline loops: CDR1 LNHNV, CDR2 YYDKDF (reference sequence). CDR3 length: 15 residues. The V gene lost 3 bases and the J gene lost 6 bases, with 17 bases spanning the gap. This CDR3 reads CATSRNRAGSPEAFF. In DNA, the CDR3 is TGTGCCACCAGCAGGAACCGAGCAGGGTCCCCTGAAGCTTTCTTT.

As concerns this clone: Other nucleotide sequences from this sample produce the same CDR3. The gene calls are TRBV9 and TRBJ1-6; D remains unclear. Trimming shortened V by 0 bases and J by 0 bases, and 10 bases separated the two germline ends. CDR1 SGDLS and CDR2 YYNGEE come from the germline V gene. CDR3 length equals 17 residues. This chain's CDR3 is CASSVGQARSYNSPLHF. CDR3 DNA: TGTGCCAGCAGCGTAGGGCAGGCCCGCTCCTATAATTCACCCCTCCACTTT.

The rearrangement joins TRBV30 to TRBJ1-2; TRBD1 is a possible D gene (5 bases). Germline CDR1 and CDR2: GTSNPN and SVGIG (reference sequence). The ends were cut back, 0 bases at V and 5 bases at J, with 16 bases in the middle. The CDR3 covers 15 residues. DNA of the CDR3: TGTGCCTGGAGTGTTAGGCGGCAGGGATATTATGGCTACACCTTC. This encodes CAWSVRRQGYYGYTF. Full variable domain (rest looked up from reference TRBV30 and TRBJ1-2): SQTIHQWPATLVQPVGSPLSLECTVEGTSNPNLYWYRQAAGRGLQLLFYSVGIGQISSEVPQNLSASRPQDRQFILSSKKLLLSDSGFYLCAWSVRRQGYYGYTFGSGTRLTVV.

The chain couples TRBV5-1 to TRBJ1-4, with TRBD1 identical over 8 bases. CDR1 and CDR2 (germline): SGHRS, YFSETQ. The CDR3 has 16 residues. V lost 2 bases to trimming and J lost 4 bases; unmatched junction nucleotides: 7. The CDR3 is CASSLIGDRFNEKLFF. The CDR3 DNA sequence: TGCGCCAGCAGCTTAATTGGGGACAGGTTTAATGAAAAACTGTTTTTT.

This sequence joins TRBV12-3 or TRBV12-4 and TRBJ1-2; TRBD1 matches at 7 bases. The J segment lost 6 bases and the V segment lost 5 bases, leaving 6 bases of the junction unmatched. This CDR3 contains 13 residues. The chain's CDR3 is CASSTTGTDGYTF. CDR3 coding DNA: TGTGCCAGCAGTACGACAGGGACGGATGGCTACACCTTC.

The chain combines TRBV28 with TRBJ2-7; 7 nucleotides agree with TRBD1. Germline values: CDR1 MDHEN, CDR2 SYDVKM. The CDR3 has 14 residues. With 8 bases clipped from V and 2 bases from J, the junction kept 9 bases outside the gene matches. The CDR3 protein is CASDDREGTYEQYF. The CDR3 coding sequence is TGTGCCAGCGACGACAGGGAAGGTACCTACGAGCAGTACTTC.

For the CDR3, the DNA is TGCGCCAGCAGCGCCACGACGGGATATGGCTACACCTTC. Translating gives CASSATTGYGYTF. The chain combines TRBV5-1 with TRBJ1-2; D not resolved. The V gene lost 4 bases and the J gene lost 5 bases, with 12 bases spanning the gap. The CDR3 totals 13 residues. Germline assignment: CDR1 SGHRS and CDR2 YFSETQ.

The J gene is TRBJ2-2, the V gene TRBV27; 8 bases are a match to TRBD1. The trim removed 10 bases at V and 1 base at J, leaving 14 bases unmatched. CDR3 length: 17 residues. CDR1 is MNHEY and CDR2 is SMNVEV in the germline V gene (reference sequence). The CDR3 DNA sequence: TGTGCCACCCGAAACGGGGGACAGGAGAAGAACACCGGGGAGCTGTTTTTT. As protein: CATRNGGQEKNTGELFF.

The genes are TRBV24-1 and TRBJ2-1; D is perhaps TRBD1 (6 bases). CDR3 size: 18 residues. Germline V gene sequence: CDR1 KGHDR, CDR2 SFDVKD. V was pared by 5 bases and J by 0 bases, with 19 bases between. The CDR3 sequence: CATSGDRRGTLSYNEQFF. Written as DNA, the CDR3 is TGTGCCACCAGTGGAGATCGACGTGGGACACTCTCCTACAATGAGCAGTTCTTC.

The chain links TRBV7-9 to TRBJ2-3; TRBD2 matches at 11 bases. Germline CDR1 reads SEHNR; CDR2 reads FQNEAQ (reference sequence). The length of the CDR3 is 15 residues. Losses at the gene ends were 5 bases for V and 2 bases for J; bases not matched to a gene: 3. The CDR3 loop reads CASSPGLADTDTQYF. The DNA for the CDR3 is TGTGCCAGCAGCCCGGGACTAGCGGACACAGATACGCAGTATTTT.

V and J are TRBV4-1 and TRBJ1-2; 9 bases map to TRBD1. J lost 7 bases, V lost 3 bases, and 9 bases had no gene match. Per germline, CDR1 MGHRA and CDR2 YSYEKL. The length of the CDR3 is 15 residues. The chain's CDR3 is CASSQSVATGGGYTF. CDR3 DNA sequence: TGCGCCAGCAGCCAGTCGGTTGCGACAGGGGGTGGCTACACCTTC.

J is TRBJ1-1 and V is TRBV6-5; D might be TRBD1 (5 bases). This CDR3 is built from 14 residues. V lost 5 bases and J 3 bases, leaving 13 bases between the germline ends. CDR1 is MNHEY, CDR2 SVGAGI, per germline. CDR3 sequence: CASSPRVFDTEAFF. The CDR3 DNA follows: TGTGCCAGCAGTCCCAGGGTGTTCGACACTGAAGCTTTCTTT.